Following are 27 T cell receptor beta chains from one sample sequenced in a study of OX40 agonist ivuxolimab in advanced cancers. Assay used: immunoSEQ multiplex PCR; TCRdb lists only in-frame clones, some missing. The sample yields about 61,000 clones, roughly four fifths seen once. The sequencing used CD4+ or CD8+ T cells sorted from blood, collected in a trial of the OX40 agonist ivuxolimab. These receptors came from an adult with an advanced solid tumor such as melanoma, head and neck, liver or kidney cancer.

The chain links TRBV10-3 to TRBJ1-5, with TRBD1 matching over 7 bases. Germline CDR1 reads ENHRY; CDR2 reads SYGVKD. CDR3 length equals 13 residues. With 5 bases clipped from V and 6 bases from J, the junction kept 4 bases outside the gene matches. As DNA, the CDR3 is TGTGCCATCAGTACAGGGGTCGGTCAGCCCCAGCATTTT. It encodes CAISTGVGQPQHF.

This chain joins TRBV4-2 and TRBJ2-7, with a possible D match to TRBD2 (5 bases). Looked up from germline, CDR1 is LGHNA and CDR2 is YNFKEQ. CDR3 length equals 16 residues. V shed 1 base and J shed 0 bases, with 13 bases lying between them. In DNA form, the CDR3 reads TGTGCCAGCAGCCAAGGGGTCGGGGATGTCTCCTACGAGCAGTACTTC. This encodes CASSQGVGDVSYEQYF.

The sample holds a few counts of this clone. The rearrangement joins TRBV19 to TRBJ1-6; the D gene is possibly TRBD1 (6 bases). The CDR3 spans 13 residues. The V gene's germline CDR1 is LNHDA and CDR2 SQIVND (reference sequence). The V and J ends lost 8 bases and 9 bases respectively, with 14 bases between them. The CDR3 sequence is CASGATGSSPLHF. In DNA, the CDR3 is TGTGCCAGTGGAGCGACAGGTTCTTCACCCCTCCACTTT.

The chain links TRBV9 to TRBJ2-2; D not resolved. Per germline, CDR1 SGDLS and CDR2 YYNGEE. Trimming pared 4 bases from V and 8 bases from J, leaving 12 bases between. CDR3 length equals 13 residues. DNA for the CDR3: TGTGCCAGCAGCCAGACGGGTCCAGGGGAGCTGTTTTTT. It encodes CASSQTGPGELFF. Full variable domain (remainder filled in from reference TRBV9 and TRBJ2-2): DSGVTQTPKHLITATGQRVTLRCSPRSGDLSVYWYQQSLDQGLQFLIQYYNGEERAKGNILERFSAQQFPDLHSELNLSSLELGDSALYFCASSQTGPGELFFGEGSRLTVL.

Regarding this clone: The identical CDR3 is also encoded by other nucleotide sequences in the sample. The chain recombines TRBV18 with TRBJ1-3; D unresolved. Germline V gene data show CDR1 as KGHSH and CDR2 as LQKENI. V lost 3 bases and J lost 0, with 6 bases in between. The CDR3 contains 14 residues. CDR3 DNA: TGTGCCAGCTCACCCGGGTCCTCTGGAAACACCATATATTTT. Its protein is CASSPGSSGNTIYF.

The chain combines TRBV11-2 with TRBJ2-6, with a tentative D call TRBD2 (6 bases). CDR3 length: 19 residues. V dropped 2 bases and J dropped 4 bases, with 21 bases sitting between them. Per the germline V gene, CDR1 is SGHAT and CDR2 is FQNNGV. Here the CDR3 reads CASSLFFPGGVRGANVLTF. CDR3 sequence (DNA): TGTGCCAGCAGCTTATTCTTTCCGGGCGGGGTGAGAGGGGCCAACGTCCTGACTTTC.

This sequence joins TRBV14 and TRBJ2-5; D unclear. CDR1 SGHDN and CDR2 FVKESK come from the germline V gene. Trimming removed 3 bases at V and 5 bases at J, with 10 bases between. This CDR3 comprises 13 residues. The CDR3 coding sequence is TGTGCCAGCAGCCAGCGATTAGGGGAGACCCAGTACTTC. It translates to CASSQRLGETQYF. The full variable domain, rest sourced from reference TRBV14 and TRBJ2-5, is EAGVTQFPSHSVIEKGQTVTLRCDPISGHDNLYWYRRVMGKEIKFLLHFVKESKQDESGMPNNRFLAERTGGTYSTLKVQPAELEDSGVYFCASSQRLGETQYFGPGTRLLVL.

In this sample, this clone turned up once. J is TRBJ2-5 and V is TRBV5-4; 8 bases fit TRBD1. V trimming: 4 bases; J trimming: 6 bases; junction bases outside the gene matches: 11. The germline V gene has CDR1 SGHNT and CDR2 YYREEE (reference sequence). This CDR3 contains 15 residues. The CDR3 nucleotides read TGTGCCAGCAGCACGCCAGGGGGCCGGCAACAGACCCAGTACTTC. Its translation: CASSTPGGRQQTQYF.

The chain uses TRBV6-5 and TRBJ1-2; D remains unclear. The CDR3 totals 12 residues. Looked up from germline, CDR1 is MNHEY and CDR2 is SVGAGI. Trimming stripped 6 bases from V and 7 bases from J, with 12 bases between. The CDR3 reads CASRYKLFGYTF. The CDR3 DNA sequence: TGTGCCAGCAGGTACAAACTATTTGGCTACACCTTC.

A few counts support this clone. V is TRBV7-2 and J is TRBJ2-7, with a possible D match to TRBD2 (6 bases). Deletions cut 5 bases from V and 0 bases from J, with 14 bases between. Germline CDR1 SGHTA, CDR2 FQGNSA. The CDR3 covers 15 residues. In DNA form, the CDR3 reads TGTGCCAGCAGCCCGGGCGGGGCGAGCTCCTACGAGCAGTACTTC. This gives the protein CASSPGGASSYEQYF.

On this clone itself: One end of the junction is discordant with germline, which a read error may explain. The DNA for the CDR3 is TGCGCCAGCAACCAAGGGGGAAACTCTGGAAACACCATATATTTT. It is translated as CASNQGGNSGNTIYF. The chain carries TRBV4-1 and TRBJ1-3, with D perhaps TRBD1 (6 bases). This CDR3 comprises 15 residues. Germline CDR1 and CDR2: MGHRA and YSYEKL.

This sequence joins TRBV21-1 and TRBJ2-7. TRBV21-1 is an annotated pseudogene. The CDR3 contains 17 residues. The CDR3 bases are TGTGCCACCCAGAGGGGGGACCCGGACAAGGTACCGGGCGAGCAGTACTTC. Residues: CATQRGDPDKVPGEQYF.

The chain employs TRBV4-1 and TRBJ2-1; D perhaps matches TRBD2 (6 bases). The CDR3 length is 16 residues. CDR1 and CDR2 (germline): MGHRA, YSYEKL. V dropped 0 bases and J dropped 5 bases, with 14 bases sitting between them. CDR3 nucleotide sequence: TGCGCCAGCAGCCAAGATGAGGCGGGGTACGACAATGAGCAGTTCTTC. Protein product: CASSQDEAGYDNEQFF.

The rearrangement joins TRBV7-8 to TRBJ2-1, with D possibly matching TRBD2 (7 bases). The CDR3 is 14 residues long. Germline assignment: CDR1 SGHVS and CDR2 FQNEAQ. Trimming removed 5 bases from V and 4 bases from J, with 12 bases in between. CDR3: CASSRGGSYNEQFF. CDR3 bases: TGTGCCAGCAGCCGCGGGGGCTCTTACAATGAGCAGTTCTTC.

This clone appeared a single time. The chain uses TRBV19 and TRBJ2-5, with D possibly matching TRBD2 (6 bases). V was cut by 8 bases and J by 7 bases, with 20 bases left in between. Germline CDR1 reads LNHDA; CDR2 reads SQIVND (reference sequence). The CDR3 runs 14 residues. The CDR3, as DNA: TGTGCCAGTCGATCGGGACTTAAAAGCGGGACCCAGTACTTC. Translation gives CASRSGLKSGTQYF. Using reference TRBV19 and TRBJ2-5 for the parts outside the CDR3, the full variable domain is DGGITQSPKYLFRKEGQNVTLSCEQNLNHDAMYWYRQDPGQGLRLIYYSQIVNDFQKGDIAEGYSVSREKKESFPLTVTSAQKNPTAFYLCASRSGLKSGTQYFGPGTRLLVL.

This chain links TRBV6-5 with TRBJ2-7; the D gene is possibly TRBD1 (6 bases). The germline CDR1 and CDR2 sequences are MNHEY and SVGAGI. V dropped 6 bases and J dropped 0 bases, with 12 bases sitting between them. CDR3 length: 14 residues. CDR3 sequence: CASSRDRSSYEQYF. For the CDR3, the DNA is TGTGCCAGCAGCCGTGACAGGAGCTCCTACGAGCAGTACTTC.

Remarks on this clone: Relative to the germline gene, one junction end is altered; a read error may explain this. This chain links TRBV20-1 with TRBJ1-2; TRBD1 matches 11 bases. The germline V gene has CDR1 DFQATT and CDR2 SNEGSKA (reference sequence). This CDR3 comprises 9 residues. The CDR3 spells CSAEGQGAF. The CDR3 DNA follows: TGCAGTGCGGAGGGACAGGGGGCCTTC.

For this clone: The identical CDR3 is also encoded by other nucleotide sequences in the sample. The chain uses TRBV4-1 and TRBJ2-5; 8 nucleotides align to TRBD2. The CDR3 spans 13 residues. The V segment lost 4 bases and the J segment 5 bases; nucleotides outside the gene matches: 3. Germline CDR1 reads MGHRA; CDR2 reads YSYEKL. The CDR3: CASSLGTSETQYF. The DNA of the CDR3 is TGCGCCAGCAGCCTCGGGACTAGTGAGACCCAGTACTTC.

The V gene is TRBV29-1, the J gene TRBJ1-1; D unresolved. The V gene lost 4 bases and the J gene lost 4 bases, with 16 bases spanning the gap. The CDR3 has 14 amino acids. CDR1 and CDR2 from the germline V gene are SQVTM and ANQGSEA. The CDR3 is CSVVVYRAGTEAFF. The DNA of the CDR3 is TGCAGCGTTGTAGTCTACCGAGCGGGCACTGAAGCTTTCTTT.

The CDR3 protein is CASSFPGTPTPLVNGYTF. The CDR3 DNA reads TGTGCCAGCAGCTTTCCGGGAACCCCTACCCCACTGGTCAATGGCTACACCTTC. The V and J genes are TRBV5-4 and TRBJ1-2; unclear D gene. V dropped 2 bases and J dropped 6 bases, with 26 bases sitting between them. The germline gives CDR1 SGHNT, CDR2 YYREEE (reference sequence). The length of the CDR3 is 18 residues. The variable domain in full, completed from reference TRBV5-4 and TRBJ1-2, reads ETGVTQSPTHLIKTRGQQVTLRCSSQSGHNTVSWYQQALGQGPQFIFQYYREEENGRGNFPPRFSGLQFPNYSSELNVNALELDDSALYLCASSFPGTPTPLVNGYTFGSGTRLTVV.

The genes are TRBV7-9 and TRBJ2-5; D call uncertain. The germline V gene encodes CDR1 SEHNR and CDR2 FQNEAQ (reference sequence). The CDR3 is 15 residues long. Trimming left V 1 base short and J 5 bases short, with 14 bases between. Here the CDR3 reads CASSLVGSSKETQYF. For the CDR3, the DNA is TGTGCCAGCAGCTTAGTTGGTTCTTCGAAGGAGACCCAGTACTTC.

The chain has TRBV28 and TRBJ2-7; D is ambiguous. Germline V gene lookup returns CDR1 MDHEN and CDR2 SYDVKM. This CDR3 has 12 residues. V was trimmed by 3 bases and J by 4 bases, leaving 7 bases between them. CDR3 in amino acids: CASSFLRYEQYF. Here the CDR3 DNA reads TGTGCCAGCAGTTTTCTCCGATACGAGCAGTACTTC. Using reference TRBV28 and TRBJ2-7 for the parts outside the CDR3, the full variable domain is DVKVTQSSRYLVKRTGEKVFLECVQDMDHENMFWYRQDPGLGLRLIYFSYDVKMKEKGDIPEGYSVSREKKERFSLILESASTNQTSMYLCASSFLRYEQYFGPGTRLTVT.

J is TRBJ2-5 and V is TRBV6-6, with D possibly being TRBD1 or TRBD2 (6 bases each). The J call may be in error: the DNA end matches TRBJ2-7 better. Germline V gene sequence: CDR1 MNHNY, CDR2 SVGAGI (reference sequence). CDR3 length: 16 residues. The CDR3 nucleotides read TGTGCCAGCAGCCCCAGGGGCGGGGCGAACTCCTACGAGCAGTACTTC. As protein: CASSPRGGANSYEQYF.

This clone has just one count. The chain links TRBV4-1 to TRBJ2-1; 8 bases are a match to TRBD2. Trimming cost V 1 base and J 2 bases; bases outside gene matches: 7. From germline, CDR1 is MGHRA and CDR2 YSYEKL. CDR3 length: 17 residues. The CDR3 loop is CASSQGYSGGTYNEQFF. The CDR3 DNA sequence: TGCGCCAGCAGCCAAGGGTACAGCGGGGGCACCTACAATGAGCAGTTCTTC.

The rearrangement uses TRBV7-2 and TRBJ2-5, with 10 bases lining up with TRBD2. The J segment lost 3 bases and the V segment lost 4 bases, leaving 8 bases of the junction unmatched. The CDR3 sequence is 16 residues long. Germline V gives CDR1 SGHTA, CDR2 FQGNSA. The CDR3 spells CASSSYLGLAEETQYF. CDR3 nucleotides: TGTGCCAGCAGCTCCTACTTAGGACTAGCGGAAGAGACCCAGTACTTC.

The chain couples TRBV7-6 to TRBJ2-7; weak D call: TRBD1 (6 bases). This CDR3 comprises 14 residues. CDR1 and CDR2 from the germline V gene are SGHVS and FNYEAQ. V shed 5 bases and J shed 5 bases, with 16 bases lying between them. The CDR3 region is CASSLGQHLDEQYF. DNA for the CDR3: TGTGCCAGCAGCCTAGGACAGCATTTAGACGAGCAGTACTTC.

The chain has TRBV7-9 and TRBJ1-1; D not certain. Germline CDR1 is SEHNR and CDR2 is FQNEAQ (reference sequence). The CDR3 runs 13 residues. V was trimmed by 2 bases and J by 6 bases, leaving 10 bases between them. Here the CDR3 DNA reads TGTGCCAGCAGCTTAAGAGGTCTCCCTGAAGCTTTCTTT. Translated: CASSLRGLPEAFF.